This T cell receptor beta chain came from a study of T-cell reconstitution after alpha-beta-depleted transplantation in children. Note on this clonotype: Its specificity is unknown.

V gave up 4 bases and J gave up 0 bases, with 7 bases separating them. The CDR3 contains 15 residues. Germline-derived CDR1 and CDR2 are MDHEN and SYDVKM. Study outcomes and limitations: Some patients' high day-60 TCRbeta diversity was attributed to recipient cells surviving conditioning. T-cell numbers and diversity one year post-transplant derived largely from freshly generated T cells.

TCRbeta library construction was performed incorporating unique molecular identifiers. MiXCR, run by TCRdb on the PCR reads, gives a single entry per CDR3 protein. The sample has 200,000 to 300,000 distinct CDR3 sequences; 20% to 30% are singletons. Sequenced material: PBMCs, mostly from graft donor cells, taken 360 days after TCRalphabeta/CD19-depleted stem cell transplant. The chain couples TRBV28 to TRBJ2-6; D is uncertain. This sequence was found in a female patient between 2 and 15 years old who had a stem cell transplant for congenital amegakaryocytic thrombocytopenia, so the T cells may come from the graft donor. DNA for the CDR3: TGTGCCAGCAGTTCTGGGATCTCTGGGGCCAACGTCCTGACTTTC. Protein product: CASSSGISGANVLTF.